Sequencing of this TCR beta chain was carried out in a study of CD8+ T cells in alopecia areata. Isolated RNA was reverse transcribed into cDNA used as the sequencing template. Sequencing used immunoSEQ multiplex PCR; TCRdb keeps in-frame clones, though not all of them. The sample yields some 110,000 clones, approximately 58% seen once. The authors sorted CD4+ and CD8+ T cells from PBMCs. The sequencing input was CD4+ T cells sorted from blood. The TCR comes from a human donor in good health.

CDR3: CASSLSDRDEKLFF. CDR3 coding DNA: TGTGCCAGCAGTTTATCGGACAGGGATGAAAAACTGTTTTTT. The chain carries TRBV27 and TRBJ1-4, with 8 bases aligning to TRBD1. Germline values: CDR1 MNHEY, CDR2 SMNVEV (reference sequence). This CDR3 region has 14 residues. V lost 0 bases and J lost 6; bases outside the gene matches: 0.